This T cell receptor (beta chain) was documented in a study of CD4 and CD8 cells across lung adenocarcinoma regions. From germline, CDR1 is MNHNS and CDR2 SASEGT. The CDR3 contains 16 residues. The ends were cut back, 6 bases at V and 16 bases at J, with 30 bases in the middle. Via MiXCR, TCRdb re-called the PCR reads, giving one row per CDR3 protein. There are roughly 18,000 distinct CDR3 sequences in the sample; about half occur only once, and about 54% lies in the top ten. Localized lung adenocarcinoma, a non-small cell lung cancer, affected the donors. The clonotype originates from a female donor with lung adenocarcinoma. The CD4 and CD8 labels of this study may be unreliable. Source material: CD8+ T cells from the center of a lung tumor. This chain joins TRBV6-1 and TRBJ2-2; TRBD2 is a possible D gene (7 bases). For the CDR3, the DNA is TGTGCCAGCAGCGTAATAGCGGGTGTGGTCACAGGGAAGCAGTTTTTT. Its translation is CASSVIAGVVTGKQFF.